This TCR beta chain was sequenced for a study of shared clonotypes between healthy human individuals (dated by TCRdb to 2018 to 2020). Turning to the overall study: Two women and three men aged 18 to 49 years were included in the cohort. Each donor's leukapheresis produced roughly between roughly 0.85 and 9.5 billion PBMCs. To estimate repertoire size and how much clonotypes are shared between individuals, the study performed deep sequencing of blood TCR repertoires from 4 to 6 healthy adults. For each donor, CD4 naive and CD4 memory were each run on three plates, CD8 naive on two plates, and CD8 memory on one plate. Libraries were prepared and TCR repertoires were sequenced by different laboratories using diverse techniques, in order to increase sequencing depth and limit assay-specific biases. General findings and caveats noted by the study authors: Compared with non-shared clonotypes, the clonotypes found in all four sorted-subset donors had higher generation probabilities. Rarefaction of sorted-subset datasets indicated incomplete sequencing despite the large sequencing depth. Across a few donors, around 5.4% of naive CD4, approximately 3.6% of naive CD8, around 2.5% of memory CD4, and 0.3% to 0.45% of memory CD8 clonotypes were shared. Larger estimated clonotype richness was generally found for naive subsets than for memory subsets. Based on pairwise subsampling, the degree of clonotype sharing among donors was expected to be affected by sequencing depth. Sampling was restricted to blood, and TCR repertoires in tissue are likely to differ from TCR repertoires in blood. Because the study included a small number of donors, the genetic and exposure-history diversity represented was limited.

Comments on this clone: Its antigen is unknown. No much larger clonotype is one base removed from it; base qualities were not supplied.

TCR CDR3 regions were amplified from genomic DNA by multiplex PCR using the deep immunoSEQ assay. Extracted genomic DNA from each cell subset was spread evenly across all wells of several immunoSEQ 96-well plates, with each plate serving as a replicate. For sorted subsets, 200 to 250 ng of genomic DNA, equivalent to about 30,000 T cell genomes, went into each replicate PCR. Purified libraries were quantified with a Qubit 3.0 fluorometer, sized on a Bioanalyzer 2100, and re-quantified with the KAPA Library Quantification kit. Every immunoSEQ 96-well plate was sequenced on a dedicated single-read 150-cycle Illumina NextSeq 550 flow cell. The paper's data handling went like this. Because the immunoSEQ output included only junctional sequences and no quality scores, the filtering could not be the same as the filtering used for full-length reads. To assign V/J genes and CDR3, sequences were annotated against IMGT germline references using PyIR, a Python wrapper for IgBLAST v1.9. Reads were filtered out if the reads had weak V/J assignments (E-value above 1e-6), no CDR3, stop codons, out-of-frame junctions, or ambiguous translated residues. V3J clonotypes were defined by identical inferred V gene, J gene, and CDR3 amino acid sequence. The percentage overlap between two repertoires was calculated by dividing the number of shared unique clonotypes by the size of the smaller repertoire. Richness of each repertoire was evaluated using RTK rarefaction, the Chao1 estimator, and Recon v2.1 estimates of unobserved clonotypes. For all TCRbeta clonotypes obtained by the gDNA method from a few donors, generation probabilities were computed with OLGA. TCRdb stores this immuneACCESS table with in-frame sequences only. Part of the clones is absent; in the studies checked, under half of the shortfall reflects unresolved V genes, and no reason is known for the rest. That table is the source of V, J and clone size, and D and trimming were worked out from the DNA. Present in this sample are about 2.2 million clones, 93% of which were seen just once. More than 1.5% of the sample is taken by the ten largest.

For the CD8 naive samples, CD45RO-negative cells were positively selected for CCR7, yielding a CD45RA+CCR7+ population from which TemRA cells were excluded. The donors were healthy, HIV-negative adults with no recently reported acute infections or vaccinations. Every donor was a Caucasian adult residing in Nashville, Tennessee, USA. Blood was collected by leukapheresis, and PBMCs were isolated by Ficoll-Histopaque density gradient centrifugation and then cryopreserved in liquid nitrogen vapor phase. Analytical flow cytometry was used to check the purity and quantity of every magnetically sorted T cell population. Genomic DNA was isolated from every sorted fraction and measured by UV absorbance on a Nanodrop 2000c. The CDR3 contains 14 residues, cysteine and phenylalanine counted. The retained sequence is limited to the CDR3, 42 bases, with the frame set at the first base. V is cut by 2 bases and J by 1 base, and the space between the germline ends is 8 bases. From the germline V gene, CDR1 is MDHEN and CDR2 is SYDVKM.

The TCR was taken from a man aged 18 to 35 in good health. Some clones in this sample may be carry-over from other donors' samples. The sample comprised naive CD8+ T cells from PBMCs. What this sample's cell subset or site label stands for: CD45RA+CCR7+. The chain employs TRBV28 and TRBJ2-5; the D gene is perhaps TRBD2, on 5 matching bases. In nucleotides, the sequence is TGTGCCAGCAGTTTAGAACGGGGCCAAGAGACCCAGTACTTC. Its translation is CASSLERGQETQYF.